This TCR beta chain was identified during a study of neurological immune-mediated disorders. TCRdb reprocessed the 5' RACE reads via MiXCR and lists one record per CDR3 protein. There are some 120,000 distinct CDR3 sequences in the sample; roughly 3.4% occur only once, and about 1.2% lies in the top ten. The germline V and J ends were trimmed by 1 base and 2 bases, with 8 bases remaining between them. Germline V gene lookup returns CDR1 SGDLS and CDR2 YYNGEE. CDR3 size: 14 residues. This clonotype was recorded many times. The chain employs TRBV9 and TRBJ2-3; D is ambiguous. The sequence derives from a woman in her 30s with multiple sclerosis. The material sequenced was PBMCs. The CDR3: CASSVSPHTDTQYF. CDR3 bases: TGTGCCAGCAGCGTAAGCCCCCACACAGATACGCAGTATTTT.